A single sample is the source of the 26 T cell receptor beta chains below, sequenced in a study of T cell responses to AZD1222 COVID-19 vaccine. Assay used: immunoSEQ multiplex PCR; TCRdb lists only in-frame clones, some missing. The sample contains about 150,000 clones, about nine tenths of which appear only once. Specimen: peripheral blood, collected on day 0 of AZD1222 vaccination. The source of these receptors is an adult in good health.

The chain employs TRBV30 and TRBJ2-1, with 10 bases that match TRBD1. Unmatched junction bases numbered 8, after V lost 5 bases and J lost 4 bases. The length of the CDR3 is 15 residues. The V gene's germline CDR1 is GTSNPN and CDR2 SVGIG (reference sequence). DNA for the CDR3: TGTGCCTGGGACCGATGGACAGGGGGGTACAATGAGCAGTTCTTC. It is translated as CAWDRWTGGYNEQFF.

This clone was seen only once. The rearrangement uses TRBV7-2 and TRBJ2-3; TRBD2 matches at 15 bases. The J segment lost 3 bases and the V segment lost 4 bases, leaving 8 bases of the junction unmatched. CDR1 and CDR2 (germline): SGHTA, FQGNSA. The CDR3 sequence is 18 residues long. CDR3 nucleotides: TGTGCCAGCAGCTCTTGGACTAGCGGGAGGGCCAGGACAGATACGCAGTATTTT. The encoded protein is CASSSWTSGRARTDTQYF.

For the CDR3, the DNA is TGTGCCAGCAGCCCTAGCGACCGCTCCTACAATGAGCAGTTCTTC. Translated, it gives CASSPSDRSYNEQFF. V and J are TRBV3-1 (or the pseudogene TRBV3-2) and TRBJ2-1, with D tentatively TRBD2 (6 bases). The CDR3 contains 15 residues. Trimming removed 4 bases at V and 0 bases at J, with 10 bases between. Germline CDR1 and CDR2: LGHDT and YNNKEL (reference sequence).

The CDR3 sequence is CATVKQGRVNTEAFF. Here the CDR3 DNA reads TGTGCAACCGTCAAACAGGGCCGCGTGAACACTGAAGCTTTCTTT. The chain uses TRBV11-2 and TRBJ1-1, with a tentative D call TRBD1 (6 bases). Germline CDR1 is SGHAT and CDR2 is FQNNGV. The CDR3 consists of 15 residues. Using reference TRBV11-2 and TRBJ1-1 for the parts outside the CDR3, the full variable domain is EAGVAQSPRYKIIEKRQSVAFWCNPISGHATLYWYQQILGQGPKLLIQFQNNGVVDDSQLPKDRFSAERLKGVDSTLKIQPAKLEDSAVYLCATVKQGRVNTEAFFGQGTRLTVV.

The CDR3 sequence: CASSPGDLNTEAFF. CDR3 nucleotide sequence: TGTGCCAGCAGCCCGGGGGACCTGAACACTGAAGCTTTCTTT. The chain employs TRBV7-2 and TRBJ1-1; D perhaps matches TRBD1 (5 bases). The CDR3 runs to 14 residues. V lost 5 bases and J lost 0, with 10 bases in between. The germline gives CDR1 SGHTA, CDR2 FQGNSA.

The chain employs TRBV28 and TRBJ1-3; D unclear. Germline V CDR1 and CDR2: MDHEN, SYDVKM. V lost 3 bases to trimming and J lost 0 bases, with 9 bases between them. The CDR3 spans 15 residues. In DNA form, the CDR3 reads TGTGCCAGCAGTTTCCGGGAGTTCTCTGGAAACACCATATATTTT. Translated, it gives CASSFREFSGNTIYF.

The V and J genes are TRBV5-1 and TRBJ1-6; D is unresolved. CDR1 is SGHRS and CDR2 is YFSETQ in the germline V gene. The V gene lost 0 bases and the J gene lost 10 bases, with 14 bases spanning the gap. CDR3 length: 15 amino acids. This chain's CDR3 is CASSLEQHPSSPLHF. For the CDR3, the DNA is TGCGCCAGCAGCTTGGAACAACATCCCAGCTCACCCCTCCACTTT.

The chain has TRBV4-1 and TRBJ1-1; D perhaps matches TRBD1 (6 bases). V was shortened by 4 bases and J by 4 bases, with 16 bases between the two germline ends. Germline V CDR1 and CDR2: MGHRA, YSYEKL. The CDR3 length is 15 residues. Written as DNA, the CDR3 is TGCGCCAGCAGCCTATCAGGGGTATTGGGCACTGAAGCTTTCTTT. It is translated as CASSLSGVLGTEAFF.

The chain couples TRBV30 to TRBJ1-4; TRBD1 agrees at 10 bases. J gave up 8 bases and V 2 bases, and 5 bases lay outside the gene matches. The CDR3 length is 14 residues. The germline CDR1 and CDR2 sequences are GTSNPN and SVGIG (reference sequence). CDR3 sequence (DNA): TGTGCCTGGAGTCTGGGACAGGGGCTGGAAAAACTGTTTTTT. It specifies CAWSLGQGLEKLFF.

This rearrangement joins TRBV19 to TRBJ2-1; 7 nucleotides match TRBD2. V lost 3 bases and J lost 5; bases outside the gene matches: 4. CDR1 is LNHDA, CDR2 SQIVND, per germline (reference sequence). The CDR3 has 14 amino acids. In nucleotides, the CDR3 is TGTGCCAGTAGTATGGTGGGAGGGAACAATGAGCAGTTCTTC. It yields the protein CASSMVGGNNEQFF.

The CDR3 spells CASSVAQGSTDTQYF. For the CDR3, the DNA is TGTGCCAGCAGCGTAGCACAGGGTTCCACAGATACGCAGTATTTT. The chain carries TRBV9 and TRBJ2-3; a possible D gene is TRBD1 (6 bases). The CDR3 covers 15 residues. Trimming shortened V by 0 bases and J by 2 bases, and 10 bases separated the two germline ends. CDR1 and CDR2 from the germline V gene are SGDLS and YYNGEE.

The chain carries TRBV27 and TRBJ2-7; the D gene is possibly TRBD2 (6 bases). Germline-derived CDR1 and CDR2 are MNHEY and SMNVEV (reference sequence). The CDR3 loop spans 14 amino acids. The V and J ends lost 8 bases and 1 base respectively, with 15 bases between them. CDR3 protein: CASLDLSGSYEQYF. The DNA of the CDR3 is TGTGCCAGCCTTGATCTTAGCGGATCCTACGAGCAGTACTTC.

As concerns this clone: At one boundary the junction diverges from the germline segment, which might be a read error. This chain joins TRBV7-9 and TRBJ1-2; TRBD1 is a possible D gene (5 bases). The length of the CDR3 is 15 residues. Germline V gene sequence: CDR1 SEHNR, CDR2 FQNEAQ (reference sequence). The CDR3 is CASTLRAGPNYGYTF. In DNA, the CDR3 is TGTGCCAGCACCTTAAGGGCAGGGCCCAACTATGGCTACACCTTC.

The V and J genes are TRBV7-2 and TRBJ1-1, with D possibly TRBD1 on 6 matching bases. Germline V CDR1 and CDR2: SGHTA, FQGNSA. This CDR3 comprises 15 residues. The V and J ends lost 0 bases and 5 bases respectively, with 13 bases between them. CDR3 nucleotides: TGTGCCAGCAGCTTAGCGCCCAGGGGAGGAACTGAAGCTTTCTTT. Translating it yields CASSLAPRGGTEAFF.

The J gene is TRBJ2-5, the V gene TRBV5-5; a possible D gene is TRBD1 (5 bases). Deletions cut 5 bases from V and 5 bases from J, with 10 bases between. This CDR3 is 12 amino acids long. CDR1 and CDR2 from the germline V gene are SGHKS and YYEKEE (reference sequence). In nucleotides, the CDR3 is TGTGCCAGCAGTGGGGCCTGGGAGACCCAGTACTTC. Translated: CASSGAWETQYF.

This rearrangement joins TRBV27 to TRBJ1-4; a possible D gene is TRBD1 (6 bases). This CDR3 region has 15 residues. From germline, CDR1 is MNHEY and CDR2 SMNVEV (reference sequence). Trimming left V 5 bases short and J 7 bases short, with 17 bases between. The CDR3, as DNA: TGTGCCAGCAGTCCCTCGGGACACTTTCTTGAAAAACTGTTTTTT. This codes for CASSPSGHFLEKLFF.

This clone was detected only once. The rearrangement links TRBV5-6 to TRBJ1-5; tentative D call: TRBD1 (5 bases). This CDR3 is 14 amino acids long. Germline assignment: CDR1 SGHDT and CDR2 YYEEEE. V was pared by 4 bases and J by 7 bases, with 15 bases between. The CDR3 DNA follows: TGTGCCAGCAGCCAAGGGCAGGGAGGCCAGCCCCAGCATTTT. Its translation is CASSQGQGGQPQHF.

The chain uses TRBV2 and TRBJ1-2, with 10 bases lining up with TRBD1. Per the germline V gene, CDR1 is SNHLY and CDR2 is FYNNEI. The junction had 2 bases not matched to a gene; V was cut back by 8 bases and J by 2 bases. There are 13 residues in the CDR3. CDR3 sequence (DNA): TGTGCCAGCTGGACAGGGGGAAACTATGGCTACACCTTC. It codes for CASWTGGNYGYTF.

The CDR3 DNA follows: TGTGCCAGCAGCTTGGGGGCGACCCATGGCTACACCTTC. Translation: CASSLGATHGYTF. This rearrangement joins TRBV5-6 to TRBJ1-2; D unclear. With 0 bases removed from V and 6 bases from J, the gap between germline ends came to 9 bases. This CDR3 region has 13 residues. Germline CDR1 and CDR2: SGHDT and YYEEEE.

This chain joins TRBV7-2 and TRBJ1-1, with D perhaps matching TRBD1 (5 bases). The CDR3 contains 14 residues. CDR1 is SGHTA and CDR2 is FQGNSA in the germline V gene. V lost 1 base to trimming and J lost 0 bases, with 6 bases between them. CDR3 sequence reads: CASSLGGMNTEAFF. For the CDR3, the DNA is TGTGCCAGCAGCTTAGGGGGGATGAACACTGAAGCTTTCTTT.

This rearrangement joins TRBV24-1 to TRBJ2-1; the D gene is possibly TRBD2 (5 bases). The CDR3 sequence is 15 residues long. Germline CDR1 reads KGHDR; CDR2 reads SFDVKD. V was pared by 6 bases and J by 3 bases, with 14 bases between. The DNA of the CDR3 is TGTGCCACCAGTAGAAACAGCGGAGTCTACAATGAGCAGTTCTTC. Translation gives CATSRNSGVYNEQFF.

This rearrangement joins TRBV29-1 to TRBJ1-2; D is unresolved. The CDR3 extends over 11 amino acids. The V end was cut by 3 bases, the J end by 3 bases, with 5 bases between. Per germline, CDR1 SQVTM and CDR2 ANQGSEA. CDR3 nucleotides: TGCAGCGTTGATACTGACTATGGCTACACCTTC. The encoded protein is CSVDTDYGYTF.

This chain connects TRBV9 to TRBJ2-7, with 7 bases aligning to TRBD1. Germline lookup yields CDR1 SGDLS and CDR2 YYNGEE. V lost 4 bases and J lost 3; bases outside the gene matches: 7. The CDR3 is 14 residues long. CDR3 sequence: CASSPGQVNYEQYF. Written as DNA, the CDR3 is TGTGCCAGCAGCCCCGGACAGGTTAACTACGAGCAGTACTTC.

This chain uses TRBV6-2 or TRBV6-3 with TRBJ2-1; D not resolved. V was shortened by 5 bases and J by 2 bases, with 13 bases between the two germline ends. Germline loops: CDR1 MNHEY, CDR2 SVGEGT. The CDR3 sequence is 15 residues long. The CDR3: CASSATGTAYNEQFF. The CDR3 nucleotides read TGTGCCAGCAGTGCTACTGGAACAGCCTACAATGAGCAGTTCTTC.

The genes are TRBV3-1 (or the pseudogene TRBV3-2) and TRBJ1-1, with D unresolved. The germline V gene encodes CDR1 LGHDT and CDR2 YNNKEL (reference sequence). CDR3 length equals 13 residues. V was shortened by 4 bases and J by 0 bases, with 6 bases between the two germline ends. The CDR3 here is CASSRQLNTEAFF. DNA of the CDR3: TGTGCCAGCAGCCGACAATTGAACACTGAAGCTTTCTTT.

The chain recombines TRBV6-5 with TRBJ2-7; TRBD1 matches at 12 bases. Germline-derived CDR1 and CDR2 are MNHEY and SVGAGI. Trimming cost V 7 bases and J 6 bases; bases outside gene matches: 10. The CDR3 contains 15 residues. CDR3 nucleotides: TGTGCCAGCATGCGGGGCGGGACAGGGGGCTTCGAGCAGTACTTC. Translated, it gives CASMRGGTGGFEQYF.